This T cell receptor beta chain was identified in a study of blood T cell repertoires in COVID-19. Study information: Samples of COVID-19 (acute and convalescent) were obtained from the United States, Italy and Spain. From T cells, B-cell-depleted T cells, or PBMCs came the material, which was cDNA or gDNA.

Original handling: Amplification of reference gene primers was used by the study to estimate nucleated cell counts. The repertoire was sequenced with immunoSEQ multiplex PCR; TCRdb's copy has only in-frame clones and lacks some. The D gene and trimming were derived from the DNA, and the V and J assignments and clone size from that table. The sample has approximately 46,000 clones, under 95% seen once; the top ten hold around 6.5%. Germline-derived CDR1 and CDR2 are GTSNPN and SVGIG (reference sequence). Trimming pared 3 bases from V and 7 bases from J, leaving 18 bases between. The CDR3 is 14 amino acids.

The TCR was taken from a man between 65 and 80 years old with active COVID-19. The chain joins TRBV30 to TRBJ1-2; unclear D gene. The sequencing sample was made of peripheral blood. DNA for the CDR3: TGTGCCTGGAGCGCGTCTACTCGGAGGGCTGGCTACACCTTC. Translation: CAWSASTRRAGYTF.